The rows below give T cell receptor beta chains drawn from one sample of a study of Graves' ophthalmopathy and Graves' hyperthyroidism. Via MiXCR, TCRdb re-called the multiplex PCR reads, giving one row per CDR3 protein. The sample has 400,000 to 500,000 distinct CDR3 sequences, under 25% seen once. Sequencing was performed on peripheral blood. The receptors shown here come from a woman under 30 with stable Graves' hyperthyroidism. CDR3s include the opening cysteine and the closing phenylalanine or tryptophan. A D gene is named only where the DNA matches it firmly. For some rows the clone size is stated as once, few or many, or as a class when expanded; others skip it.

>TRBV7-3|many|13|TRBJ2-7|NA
CASSFTREAEQYF
TGTGCCAGCAGCTTTACCAGGGAAGCGGAGCAGTACTTC
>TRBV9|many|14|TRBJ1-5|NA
CASSPPPWHQPQHF
TGTGCCAGCAGCCCTCCCCCGTGGCATCAGCCCCAGCATTTT
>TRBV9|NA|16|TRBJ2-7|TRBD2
CASSPTLGGSPYEQYF
TGTGCCAGCAGCCCCACCTTGGGCGGGAGCCCCTACGAGCAGTACTTC
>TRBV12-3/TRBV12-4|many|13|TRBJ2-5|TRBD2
CASRRERGETQYF
TGTGCCAGCAGGCGGGAGCGCGGAGAGACCCAGTACTTC
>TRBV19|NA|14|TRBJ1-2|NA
CASSTAAGYFGYTF
TGTGCCAGTAGTACCGCTGCAGGGTACTTTGGCTACACCTTC
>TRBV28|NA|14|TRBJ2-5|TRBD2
CASSWTSGGGTQYF
TGTGCCAGCAGTTGGACTAGCGGGGGTGGGACCCAGTACTTC
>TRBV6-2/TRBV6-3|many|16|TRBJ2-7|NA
CASSYLGSVGGYEQYF
TGTGCCAGCAGTTACCTGGGGAGCGTAGGGGGATACGAGCAGTACTTC
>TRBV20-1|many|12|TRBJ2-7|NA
CSAAPIGYEQYF
TGCAGTGCTGCTCCTATAGGCTACGAGCAGTACTTC
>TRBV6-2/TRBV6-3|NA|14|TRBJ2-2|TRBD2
CASSLAGESGDLFF
TGTGCCAGCAGCTTAGCGGGAGAATCCGGGGATCTGTTTTTT
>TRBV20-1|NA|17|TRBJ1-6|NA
CSARTRNQRQRNSPLHF
TGCAGTGCCAGAACCCGTAACCAACGACAGCGTAATTCACCCCTCCACTTT
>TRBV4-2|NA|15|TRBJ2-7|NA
CASSQDGGHSYEQYF
TGTGCCAGCAGCCAAGATGGCGGACACTCCTACGAGCAGTACTTC
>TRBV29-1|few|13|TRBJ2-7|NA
CSVEDRGLYEQYF
TGCAGCGTTGAAGACAGGGGCCTATACGAGCAGTACTTC
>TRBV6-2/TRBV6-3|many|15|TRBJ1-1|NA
CASSYGLGLNTEAFF
TGTGCCAGCAGTTACGGTCTGGGCCTGAACACTGAAGCTTTCTTT
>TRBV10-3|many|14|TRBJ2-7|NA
CAIMGSHGTYEQYF
TGTGCCATCATGGGATCCCATGGGACCTACGAGCAGTACTTC
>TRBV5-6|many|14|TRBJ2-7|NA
CASSPRTALREQYF
TGTGCCAGCAGCCCCCGGACGGCCCTACGGGAGCAGTACTTC
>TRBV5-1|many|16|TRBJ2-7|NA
CASSLVQGEPVYEQYF
TGCGCCAGCAGCTTGGTACAGGGAGAACCCGTTTACGAGCAGTACTTC
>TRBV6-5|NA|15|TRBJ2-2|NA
CASSSGTENTGELFF
TGTGCCAGCAGTTCTGGGACGGAGAACACCGGGGAGCTGTTTTTT
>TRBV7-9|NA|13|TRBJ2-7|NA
CASSSATEVEQYF
TGTGCCAGCAGCTCAGCGACTGAGGTCGAGCAGTACTTC
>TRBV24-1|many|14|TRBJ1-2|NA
CATSERTQNYGYTF
TGTGCCACCAGTGAACGGACCCAGAACTATGGCTACACCTTC
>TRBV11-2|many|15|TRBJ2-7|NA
CASSLIWDPSYEQYF
TGTGCCAGCAGCTTAATCTGGGACCCTTCCTACGAGCAGTACTTC
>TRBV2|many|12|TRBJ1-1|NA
CASTAYHTEAFF
TGTGCCAGCACAGCCTACCACACTGAAGCTTTCTTT
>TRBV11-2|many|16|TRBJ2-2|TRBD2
CASRTGRRTDTGELFF
TGTGCCAGCAGAACCGGGAGGAGGACGGACACCGGGGAGCTGTTTTTT
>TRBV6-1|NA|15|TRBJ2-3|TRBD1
CASSPTGIRADTQYF
TGTGCCAGCAGTCCGACAGGGATTAGGGCAGATACGCAGTATTTT
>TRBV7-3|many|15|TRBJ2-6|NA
CASSFDRSGANVLTF
TGTGCCAGCAGCTTCGACCGCTCTGGGGCCAACGTCCTGACTTTC
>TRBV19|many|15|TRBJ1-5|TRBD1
CASSQAGGADQPQHF
TGTGCCAGTAGTCAAGCAGGGGGCGCCGATCAGCCCCAGCATTTT
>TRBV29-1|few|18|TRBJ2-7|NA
CSVEGYDPTGGAPGEQYF
TGCAGCGTAGAAGGGTATGACCCAACCGGAGGGGCCCCGGGCGAGCAGTACTTC
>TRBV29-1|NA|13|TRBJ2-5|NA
CSVDPRVGETQYF
TGCAGCGTTGATCCCAGGGTTGGCGAGACCCAGTACTTC
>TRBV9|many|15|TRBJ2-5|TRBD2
CASSVASGRAETQYF
TGTGCCAGCAGCGTAGCTAGCGGGAGGGCAGAGACCCAGTACTTC
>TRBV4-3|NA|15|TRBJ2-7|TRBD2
CASSQDAGGPGEQYF
TGCGCCAGCAGCCAAGACGCGGGAGGGCCGGGAGAGCAGTACTTC
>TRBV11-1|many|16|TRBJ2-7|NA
CASSPPLAGFTYEQYF
TGTGCCAGCAGCCCACCCTTGGCGGGTTTTACCTACGAGCAGTACTTC
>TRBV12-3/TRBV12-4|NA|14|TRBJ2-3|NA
CASSLNQRTDTQYF
TGTGCCAGCAGTTTAAATCAGAGGACAGATACGCAGTATTTT
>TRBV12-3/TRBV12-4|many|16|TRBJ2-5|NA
CASSLGQWMMKETQYF
TGTGCCAGCAGTTTAGGACAGTGGATGATGAAAGAGACCCAGTACTTC
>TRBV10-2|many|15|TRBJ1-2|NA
CASSESAGSNYGYTF
TGCGCCAGCAGTGAGTCGGCAGGGTCAAACTATGGCTACACCTTC
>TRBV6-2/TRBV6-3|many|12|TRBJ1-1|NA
CASSRDGPEAFF
TGTGCCAGCAGTCGGGACGGGCCTGAAGCTTTCTTT
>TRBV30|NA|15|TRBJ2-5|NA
CAWSGDRGVQETQYF
TGTGCCTGGAGCGGCGACCGGGGAGTCCAAGAGACCCAGTACTTC
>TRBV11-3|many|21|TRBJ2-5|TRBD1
CASSYPRQRQGVSPDLETQYF
TGTGCCAGCAGTTACCCTAGACAGAGGCAGGGGGTTTCCCCGGACTTGGAGACCCAGTACTTC